This is a list of T cell receptor beta chains from one sample in a study of blood T cell repertoires in COVID-19. Here immunoSEQ multiplex PCR was the method, and the copy in TCRdb shows in-frame clones only, minus some. The sample lists approximately 220,000 clones; roughly 80% were seen once. Sequenced sample: peripheral blood. The receptors were sampled from a woman at least 80 years old with acute or convalescent COVID-19. The CDR3 runs from the conserved cysteine through the conserved F or W. The D gene is left open where the match is weak. Size tells how often a clone was seen (once, few, many) or the class of an expanded clone, and some rows leave it out.

clone size | J gene | V gene | D gene | CDR3 protein | CDR3 DNA
NA | TRBJ1-5 | TRBV5-1 | NA | CASSPDSNQPQHF | TGCGCCAGCAGTCCAGATAGCAATCAGCCCCAGCATTTT
NA | TRBJ1-2 | TRBV19 | TRBD1 | CASSTDRGLYGYTF | TGTGCCAGTAGTACGGACAGGGGGCTCTATGGCTACACCTTC
NA | TRBJ2-2 | TRBV4-2 | TRBD1 | CASSQDGQGYTGELFF | TGTGCCAGCAGCCAGGATGGACAGGGGTACACCGGGGAGCTGTTTTTT
NA | TRBJ1-5 | TRBV15 | NA | CATSRGLGNQPQHF | TGTGCCACCAGCAGAGGACTGGGCAATCAGCCCCAGCATTTT
NA | TRBJ1-2 | TRBV5-6 | TRBD1 | CASSFILPGQAHGYTF | TGTGCCAGCAGCTTTATCCTGCCAGGACAGGCGCACGGCTACACCTTC
few | TRBJ2-1 | TRBV7-3 | TRBD2 | CASSLRREKHEQFF | TGTGCCAGCAGCTTACGGCGGGAGAAACATGAGCAGTTCTTC
NA | TRBJ1-6 | TRBV11-2 | TRBD1 | CASSLTGFNSPLHF | TGTGCCAGCAGCCTGACAGGGTTCAATTCACCCCTCCACTTT
NA | TRBJ1-2 | TRBV19 | NA | CASSPPGIPNGYTF | TGTGCCAGTAGCCCCCCGGGGATTCCCAATGGCTACACCTTC
few | TRBJ1-2 | TRBV3-1/TRBV3-2 | TRBD1 | CASSQVQFGIRDRGSSVGYTF | TGTGCCAGCAGCCAAGTTCAGTTTGGGATCCGGGACAGGGGTAGTAGTGTCGGCTACACCTTC
NA | TRBJ1-6 | TRBV14 | NA | CASSQGRLGGSYNSPLHF | TGTGCCAGCAGCCAAGGTAGACTCGGGGGATCCTATAATTCACCCCTCCACTTT
NA | TRBJ2-5 | TRBV2 | NA | CASSFNGQNQETQYF | TGTGCCAGCAGTTTCAATGGGCAGAACCAAGAGACCCAGTACTTC
NA | TRBJ1-3 | TRBV5-1 | NA | CASSLAGRGSTGNTIYF | TGCGCCAGCAGCTTGGCCGGGCGGGGGAGCACAGGAAACACCATATATTTT
NA | TRBJ1-4 | TRBV6-4 | TRBD1 | CASPQGADEKLFF | TGTGCCAGCCCTCAGGGGGCTGATGAAAAACTGTTTTTT
NA | TRBJ1-6 | TRBV5-4 | TRBD1 | CASSPPGQQNSPLHF | TGTGCCAGCAGCCCGCCGGGACAGCAAAATTCACCCCTCCACTTT
NA | TRBJ2-3 | TRBV18 | NA | CASSPAGDTQYF | TGTGCCAGCTCACCAGCCGGAGATACGCAGTATTTT
NA | TRBJ1-1 | TRBV18 | NA | CASSRTRENTEAFF | TGTGCCAGCTCACGGACACGAGAGAACACTGAAGCTTTCTTT
NA | TRBJ2-1 | TRBV7-2 | TRBD2 | CASSLARRASGRSSSYNEQFF | TGTGCCAGCAGCTTAGCGAGGAGGGCTAGCGGGAGATCGAGCTCCTACAATGAGCAGTTCTTC
NA | TRBJ1-1 | TRBV7-9 | NA | CASNMAGQGNTEAFF | TGTGCCAGCAACATGGCAGGGCAGGGGAACACTGAAGCTTTCTTT
NA | TRBJ1-3 | TRBV19 | TRBD1 | CASRGQGGNTIYF | TGTGCCAGCAGGGGACAGGGTGGAAACACCATATATTTT
once | TRBJ1-2 | TRBV7-9 | NA | CASDGGYSGYTF | TGTGCCTCCGATGGGGGGTATAGTGGCTACACCTTC
once | TRBJ1-1 | TRBV9 | TRBD1 | CASSVLGQGDTEAFF | TGTGCCAGCAGCGTACTGGGACAGGGGGACACTGAAGCTTTCTTT
few | TRBJ1-4 | TRBV10-1 | TRBD1 | CASGGTVYLF | TGCGCCAGTGGGGGGACAGTTTATCTTTTT
NA | TRBJ2-7 | TRBV7-9 | NA | CASSSTSSRLYEQYF | TGTGCCAGCAGCTCGACTAGTTCTCGACTCTACGAGCAGTACTTC
NA | TRBJ1-5 | TRBV14 | NA | CASSQDYNQPQHF | TGTGCCAGCAGCCAAGATTACAATCAGCCCCAGCATTTT
NA | TRBJ2-3 | TRBV7-2 | TRBD2 | CASSPRLAGGLQRDTQYF | TGTGCCAGCAGCCCTCGACTAGCGGGGGGGCTGCAACGGGATACGCAGTATTTT
NA | TRBJ2-7 | TRBV7-6 | NA | CASSPTSTQASYEQYF | TGTGCCAGCAGCCCAACCTCGACACAGGCTTCCTACGAGCAGTACTTC
NA | TRBJ1-4 | TRBV27 | TRBD1 | CASRPQGEFEKLFF | TGTGCCAGCAGACCGCAGGGGGAATTTGAAAAACTGTTTTTT
once | TRBJ2-1 | TRBV2 | TRBD2 | CASSVELADYNEQFF | TGTGCCAGCAGTGTGGAACTAGCGGATTACAATGAGCAGTTCTTC
NA | TRBJ1-2 | TRBV3-1/TRBV3-2 | TRBD1 | CASSAGGGYTF | TGTGCCAGCAGCGCAGGGGGCGGCTACACCTTC
NA | TRBJ2-5 | TRBV19 | TRBD1 | CASSILGGRETQYF | TGTGCCAGTAGTATCCTAGGGGGCAGAGAGACCCAGTACTTC
NA | TRBJ2-3 | TRBV7-2 | NA | CASSSTGDTQYF | TGTGCCAGCAGCTCGACGGGGGATACGCAGTATTTT
NA | TRBJ2-7 | TRBV6-6 | NA | CASSSGDFSYEQYF | TGTGCCAGCAGTTCCGGGGACTTTTCCTACGAGCAGTACTTC
NA | TRBJ1-2 | TRBV2 | NA | CASNKDRNGGYTF | TGTGCCAGCAATAAAGACAGGAACGGTGGCTACACCTTC
NA | TRBJ2-1 | TRBV29-1 | NA | CSVEGTTWDEQFF | TGCAGCGTTGAAGGGACTACCTGGGATGAGCAGTTCTTC
NA | TRBJ2-7 | TRBV6-1 | NA | CASSEAWRGLYEQYF | TGTGCCAGCAGTGAAGCGTGGAGGGGTCTCTACGAGCAGTACTTC
once | TRBJ1-2 | TRBV15 | TRBD1 | CATSSPGTALPNYGYTF | TGTGCCACCAGCAGTCCCGGGACAGCGCTCCCCAACTATGGCTACACCTTC
NA | TRBJ1-6 | TRBV6-5 | TRBD1 | CASRQGGYSPLHF | TGTGCCAGCCGACAGGGGGGTTATTCACCCCTCCACTTT
once | TRBJ2-7 | TRBV6-5 | NA | CASTPAGGGSDEQYF | TGTGCCAGCACCCCTGCAGGCGGGGGCTCAGACGAGCAGTACTTC
NA | TRBJ2-3 | TRBV5-1 | NA | CASSLMPTSTDTQYF | TGCGCCAGCAGCTTGATGCCGACTAGCACAGATACGCAGTATTTT
NA | TRBJ2-1 | TRBV10-3 | TRBD1 | CAISEGQGFHEQFF | TGTGCCATCAGTGAGGGACAGGGGTTCCATGAGCAGTTCTTC